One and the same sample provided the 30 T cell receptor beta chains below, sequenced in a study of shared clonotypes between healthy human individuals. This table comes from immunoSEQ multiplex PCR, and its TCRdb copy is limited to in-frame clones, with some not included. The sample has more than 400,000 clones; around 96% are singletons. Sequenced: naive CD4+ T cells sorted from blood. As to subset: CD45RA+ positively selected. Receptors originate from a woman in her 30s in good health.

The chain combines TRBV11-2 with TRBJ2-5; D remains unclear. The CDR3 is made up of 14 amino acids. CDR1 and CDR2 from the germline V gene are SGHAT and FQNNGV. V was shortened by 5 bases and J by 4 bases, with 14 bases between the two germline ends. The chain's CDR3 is CASSQGFYGETQYF. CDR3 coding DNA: TGTGCCAGCAGCCAAGGGTTCTATGGAGAGACCCAGTACTTC.

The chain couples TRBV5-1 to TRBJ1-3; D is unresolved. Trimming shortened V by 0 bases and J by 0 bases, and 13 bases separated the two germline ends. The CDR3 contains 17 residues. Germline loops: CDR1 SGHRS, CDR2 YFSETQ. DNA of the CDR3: TGCGCCAGCAGCTTGGTTGGATTTGGGTACTCTGGAAACACCATATATTTT. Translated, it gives CASSLVGFGYSGNTIYF.

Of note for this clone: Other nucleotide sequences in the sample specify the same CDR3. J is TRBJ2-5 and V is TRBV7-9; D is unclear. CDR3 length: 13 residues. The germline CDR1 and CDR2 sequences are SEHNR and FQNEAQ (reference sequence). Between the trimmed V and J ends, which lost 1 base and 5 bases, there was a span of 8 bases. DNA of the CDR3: TGTGCCAGCAGCTTAGGCCAACAGGAGACCCAGTACTTC. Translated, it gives CASSLGQQETQYF. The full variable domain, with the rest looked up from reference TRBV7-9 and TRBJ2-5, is DTGVSQNPRHKITKRGQNVTFRCDPISEHNRLYWYRQTLGQGPEFLTYFQNEAQLEKSRLLSDRFSAERPKGSFSTLEIQRTEQGDSAMYLCASSLGQQETQYFGPGTRLLVL.

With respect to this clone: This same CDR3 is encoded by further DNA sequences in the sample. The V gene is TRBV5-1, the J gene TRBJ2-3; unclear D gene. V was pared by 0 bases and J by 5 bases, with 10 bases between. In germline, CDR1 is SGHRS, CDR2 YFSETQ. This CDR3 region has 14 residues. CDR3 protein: CASSLGGVKDTQYF. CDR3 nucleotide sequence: TGCGCCAGCAGCTTGGGTGGGGTTAAAGATACGCAGTATTTT.

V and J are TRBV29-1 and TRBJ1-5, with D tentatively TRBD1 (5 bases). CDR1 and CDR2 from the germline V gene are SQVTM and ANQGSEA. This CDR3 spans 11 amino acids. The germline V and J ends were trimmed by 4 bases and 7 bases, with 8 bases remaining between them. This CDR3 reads CSVGRDQPQHF. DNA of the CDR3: TGCAGCGTTGGACGGGACCAGCCCCAGCATTTT.

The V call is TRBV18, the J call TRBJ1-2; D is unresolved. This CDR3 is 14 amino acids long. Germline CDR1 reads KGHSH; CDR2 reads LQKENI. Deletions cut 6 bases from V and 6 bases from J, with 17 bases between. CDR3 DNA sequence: TGTGCCAGCTCCCTCGACCTTGGAGTCCATGGCTACACCTTC. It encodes CASSLDLGVHGYTF.

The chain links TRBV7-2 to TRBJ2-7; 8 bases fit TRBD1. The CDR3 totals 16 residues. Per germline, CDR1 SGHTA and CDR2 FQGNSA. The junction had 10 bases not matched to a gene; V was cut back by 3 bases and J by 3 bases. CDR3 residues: CASSFAWDRLHYEQYF. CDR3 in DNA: TGTGCCAGCAGCTTCGCCTGGGACAGGCTGCACTACGAGCAGTACTTC.

CDR3 nucleotides: TGTGCCAGCAGCGTACGGACTAGCGGGAGGATCACCTACGAGCAGTACTTC. Its translation is CASSVRTSGRITYEQYF. The chain employs TRBV7-8 and TRBJ2-7; 14 bases line up with TRBD2. V lost 5 bases and J lost 2; bases outside the gene matches: 8. The CDR3 totals 17 residues. CDR1 and CDR2 from the germline V gene are SGHVS and FQNEAQ.

CDR3 nucleotide sequence: TGTGCCAGCAGTTTCGGCCCGCACTACGAGCAGTACTTC. It yields the protein CASSFGPHYEQYF. The genes are TRBV28 and TRBJ2-7; D gene uncertain. V lost 3 bases, J lost 3 bases, and 9 bases lay in between. The CDR3 sequence is 13 residues long. Germline assignment: CDR1 MDHEN and CDR2 SYDVKM. The full variable domain, rest sourced from reference TRBV28 and TRBJ2-7, is DVKVTQSSRYLVKRTGEKVFLECVQDMDHENMFWYRQDPGLGLRLIYFSYDVKMKEKGDIPEGYSVSREKKERFSLILESASTNQTSMYLCASSFGPHYEQYFGPGTRLTVT.

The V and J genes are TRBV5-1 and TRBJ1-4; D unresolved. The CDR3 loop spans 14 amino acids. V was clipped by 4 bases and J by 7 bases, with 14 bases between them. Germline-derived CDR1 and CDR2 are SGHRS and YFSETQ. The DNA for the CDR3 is TGCGCCAGCAGCCGGACCTCGGATACTGAAAAACTGTTTTTT. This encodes CASSRTSDTEKLFF.

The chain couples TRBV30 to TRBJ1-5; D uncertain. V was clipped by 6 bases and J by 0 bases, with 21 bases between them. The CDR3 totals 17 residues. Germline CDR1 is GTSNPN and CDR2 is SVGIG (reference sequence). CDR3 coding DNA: TGTGCCTGCCCACGGGAATATTTCTCAGATAGCAATCAGCCCCAGCATTTT. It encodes CACPREYFSDSNQPQHF.

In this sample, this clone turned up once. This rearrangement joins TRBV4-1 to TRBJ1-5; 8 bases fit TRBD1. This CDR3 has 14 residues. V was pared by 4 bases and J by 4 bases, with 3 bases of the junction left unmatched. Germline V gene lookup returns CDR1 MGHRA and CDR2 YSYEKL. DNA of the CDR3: TGCGCCAGCAGCCCCAGGACAGGGAATCAGCCCCAGCATTTT. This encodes CASSPRTGNQPQHF.

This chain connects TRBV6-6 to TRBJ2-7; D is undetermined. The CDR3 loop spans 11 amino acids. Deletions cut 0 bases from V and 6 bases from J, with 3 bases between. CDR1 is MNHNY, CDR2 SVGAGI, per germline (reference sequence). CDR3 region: CASSYSSEQYF. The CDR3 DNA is TGTGCCAGCAGTTACTCTTCCGAGCAGTACTTC.

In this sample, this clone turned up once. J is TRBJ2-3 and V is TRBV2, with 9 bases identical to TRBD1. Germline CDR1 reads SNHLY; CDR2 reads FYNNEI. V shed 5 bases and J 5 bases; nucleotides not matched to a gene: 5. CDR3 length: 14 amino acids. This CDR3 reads CASSPQGAVDTQYF. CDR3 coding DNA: TGTGCCAGCAGTCCACAGGGGGCAGTAGATACGCAGTATTTT.

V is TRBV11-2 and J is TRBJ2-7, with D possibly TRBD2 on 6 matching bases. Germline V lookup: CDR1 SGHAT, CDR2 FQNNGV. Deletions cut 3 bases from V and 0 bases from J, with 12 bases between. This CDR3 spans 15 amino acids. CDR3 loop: CASSLGGDVSYEQYF. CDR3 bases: TGTGCCAGCAGCTTGGGGGGAGACGTCTCCTACGAGCAGTACTTC.

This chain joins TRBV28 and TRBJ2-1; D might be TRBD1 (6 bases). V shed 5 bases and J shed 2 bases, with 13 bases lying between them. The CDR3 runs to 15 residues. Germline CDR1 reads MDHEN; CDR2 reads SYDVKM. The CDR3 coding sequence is TGTGCCAGCAGTCTGGGACAAACCGCCTACAATGAGCAGTTCTTC. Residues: CASSLGQTAYNEQFF.

CDR3 DNA: TGCGCCAGCAGCTCCATGCGACAGGCCGACACAGATACGCAGTATTTT. Translated: CASSSMRQADTDTQYF. This chain uses TRBV5-1 with TRBJ2-3; D is perhaps TRBD1 (6 bases). This CDR3 spans 16 amino acids. V was shortened by 3 bases and J by 2 bases, with 16 bases between the two germline ends. CDR1 is SGHRS, CDR2 YFSETQ, per germline.

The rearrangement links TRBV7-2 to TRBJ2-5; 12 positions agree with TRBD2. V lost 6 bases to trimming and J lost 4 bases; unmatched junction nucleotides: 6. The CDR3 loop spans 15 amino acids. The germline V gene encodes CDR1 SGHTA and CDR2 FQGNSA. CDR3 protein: CASSSTSGSRETQYF. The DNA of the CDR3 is TGTGCCAGCAGTTCGACTAGCGGGAGTAGAGAGACCCAGTACTTC.

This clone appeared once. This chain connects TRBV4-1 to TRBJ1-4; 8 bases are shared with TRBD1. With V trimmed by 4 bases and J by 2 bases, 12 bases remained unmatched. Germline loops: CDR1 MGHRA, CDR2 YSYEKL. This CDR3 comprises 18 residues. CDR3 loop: CASSRPGQAKGTNEKLFF. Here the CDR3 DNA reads TGCGCCAGCAGCCGCCCGGGACAGGCAAAGGGGACTAATGAAAAACTGTTTTTT.

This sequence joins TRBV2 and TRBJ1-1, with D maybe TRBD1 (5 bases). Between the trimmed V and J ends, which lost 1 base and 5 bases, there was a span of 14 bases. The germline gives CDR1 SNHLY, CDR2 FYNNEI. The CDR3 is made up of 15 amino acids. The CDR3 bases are TGTGCCAGCAGTGAAGAACAGGCCGAGGGGACTGAAGCTTTCTTT. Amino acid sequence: CASSEEQAEGTEAFF.

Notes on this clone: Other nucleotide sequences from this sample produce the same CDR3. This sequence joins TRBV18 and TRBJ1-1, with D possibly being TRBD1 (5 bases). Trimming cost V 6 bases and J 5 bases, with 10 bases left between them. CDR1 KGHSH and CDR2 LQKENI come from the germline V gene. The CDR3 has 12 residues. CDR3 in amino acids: CASSPDRTEAFF. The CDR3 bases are TGTGCCAGCTCCCCCGACAGAACTGAAGCTTTCTTT.

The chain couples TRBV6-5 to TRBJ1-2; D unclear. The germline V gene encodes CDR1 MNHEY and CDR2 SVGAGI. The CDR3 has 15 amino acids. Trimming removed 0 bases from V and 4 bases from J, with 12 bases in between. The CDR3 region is CASSYSHSTSYGYTF. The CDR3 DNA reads TGTGCCAGCAGTTACTCGCACAGCACCTCCTATGGCTACACCTTC.

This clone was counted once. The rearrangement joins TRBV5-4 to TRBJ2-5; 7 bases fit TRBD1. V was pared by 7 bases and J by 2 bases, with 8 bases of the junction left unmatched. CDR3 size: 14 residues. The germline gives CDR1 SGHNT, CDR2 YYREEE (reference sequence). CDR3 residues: CASYIGTEQETQYF. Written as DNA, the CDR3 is TGTGCCAGCTATATCGGGACAGAGCAAGAGACCCAGTACTTC.

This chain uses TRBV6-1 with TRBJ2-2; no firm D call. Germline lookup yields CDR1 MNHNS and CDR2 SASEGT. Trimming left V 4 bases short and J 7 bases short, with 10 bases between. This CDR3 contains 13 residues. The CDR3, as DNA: TGTGCCAGCAGTGGGCAGGCGGACGGGGAGCTGTTTTTT. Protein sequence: CASSGQADGELFF.

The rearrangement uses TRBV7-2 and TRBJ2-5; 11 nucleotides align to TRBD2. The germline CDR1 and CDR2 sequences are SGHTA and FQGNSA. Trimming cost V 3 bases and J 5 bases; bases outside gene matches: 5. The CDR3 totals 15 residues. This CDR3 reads CASSFSGRALETQYF. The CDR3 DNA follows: TGTGCCAGCAGCTTTAGCGGGAGGGCCCTGGAGACCCAGTACTTC.

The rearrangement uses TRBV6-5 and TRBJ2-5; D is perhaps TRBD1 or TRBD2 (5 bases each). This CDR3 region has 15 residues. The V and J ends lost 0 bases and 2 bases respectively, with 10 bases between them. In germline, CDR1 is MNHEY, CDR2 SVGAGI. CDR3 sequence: CASSYSMGDQETQYF. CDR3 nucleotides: TGTGCCAGCAGTTACTCGATGGGGGATCAAGAGACCCAGTACTTC.

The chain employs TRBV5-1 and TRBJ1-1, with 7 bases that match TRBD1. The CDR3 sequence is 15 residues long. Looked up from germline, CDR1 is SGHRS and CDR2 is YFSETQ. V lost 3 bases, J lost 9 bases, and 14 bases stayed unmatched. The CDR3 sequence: CASSSILGRDRKAFF. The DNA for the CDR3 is TGCGCCAGCAGCTCCATCCTTGGCCGGGACAGAAAAGCTTTCTTT.

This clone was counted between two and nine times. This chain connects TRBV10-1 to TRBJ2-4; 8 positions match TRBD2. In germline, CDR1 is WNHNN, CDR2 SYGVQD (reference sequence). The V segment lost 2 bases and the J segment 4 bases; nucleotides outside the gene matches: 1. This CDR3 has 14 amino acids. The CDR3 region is CASSESGGKNIQYF. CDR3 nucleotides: TGCGCCAGCAGTGAGAGCGGGGGAAAAAACATTCAGTACTTC.

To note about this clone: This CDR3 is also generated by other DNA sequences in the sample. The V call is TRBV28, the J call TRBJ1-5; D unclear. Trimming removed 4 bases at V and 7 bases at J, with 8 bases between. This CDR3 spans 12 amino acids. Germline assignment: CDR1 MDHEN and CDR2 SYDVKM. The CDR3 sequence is CASSYRGQPQHF. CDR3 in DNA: TGTGCCAGCAGTTATCGAGGACAGCCCCAGCATTTT.

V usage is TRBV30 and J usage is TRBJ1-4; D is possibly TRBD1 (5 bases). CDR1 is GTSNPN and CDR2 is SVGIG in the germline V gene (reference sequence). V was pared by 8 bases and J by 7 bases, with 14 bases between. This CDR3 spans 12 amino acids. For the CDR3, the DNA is TGTGCCAATGGGGCAGGATCTGAAAAACTGTTTTTT. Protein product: CANGAGSEKLFF.